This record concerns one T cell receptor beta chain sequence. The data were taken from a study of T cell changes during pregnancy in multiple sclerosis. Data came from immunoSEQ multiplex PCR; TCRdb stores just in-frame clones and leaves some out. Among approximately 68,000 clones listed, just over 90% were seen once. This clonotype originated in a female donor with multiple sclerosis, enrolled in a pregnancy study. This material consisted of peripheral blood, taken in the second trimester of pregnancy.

The CDR3 region is CASSLSKWTARTGNTIYF. CDR3 in DNA: TGTGCCAGCAGCTTGAGTAAGTGGACAGCGAGGACTGGAAACACCATATATTTT. The V and J genes are TRBV5-6 and TRBJ1-3; D possibly corresponds to TRBD1 (6 bases). Per the germline V gene, CDR1 is SGHDT and CDR2 is YYEEEE. Trimming left V 1 base short and J 2 bases short, with 19 bases between. CDR3 length equals 18 residues.